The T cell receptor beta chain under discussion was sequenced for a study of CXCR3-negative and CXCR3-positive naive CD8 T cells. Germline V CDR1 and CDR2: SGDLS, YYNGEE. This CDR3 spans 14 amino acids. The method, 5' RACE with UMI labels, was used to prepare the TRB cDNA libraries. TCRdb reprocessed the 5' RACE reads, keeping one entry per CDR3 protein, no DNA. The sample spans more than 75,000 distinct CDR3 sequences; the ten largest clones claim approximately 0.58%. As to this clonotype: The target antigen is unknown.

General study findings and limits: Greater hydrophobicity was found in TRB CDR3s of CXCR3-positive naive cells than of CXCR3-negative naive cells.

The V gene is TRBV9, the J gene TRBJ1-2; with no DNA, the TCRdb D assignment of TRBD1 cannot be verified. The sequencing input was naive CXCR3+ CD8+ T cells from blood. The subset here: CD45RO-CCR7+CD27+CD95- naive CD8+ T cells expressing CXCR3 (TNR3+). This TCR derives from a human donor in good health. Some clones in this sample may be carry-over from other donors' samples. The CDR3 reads CASSVAGGGYGYTF. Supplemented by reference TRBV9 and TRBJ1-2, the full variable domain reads DSGVTQTPKHLITATGQRVTLRCSPRSGDLSVYWYQQSLDQGLQFLIQYYNGEERAKGNILERFSAQQFPDLHSELNLSSLELGDSALYFCASSVAGGGYGYTFGSGTRLTVV.